A single sample gave rise to the 19 T cell receptor beta chains below, sequenced in a study of T cell clusters in autoimmune cytopenias. Some 38,000 genome equivalents of blood DNA were amplified for TRB. One tube held mixed TRB-A and TRB-B primer pools for touch-down PCR. Reprocessing the multiplex PCR reads, TCRdb reports a single entry for every CDR3 protein and omits DNA. In total, the table holds more than 4,500 distinct CDR3 sequences. This sample was shared with a second study, whose subject was T cell repertoires in aging, cancer and after chemotherapy.

Sequenced input: peripheral blood. The receptors stem from a human donor in good health.

The chain uses TRBV6-1 and TRBJ1-1; TCRdb's D gene call, TRBD1, goes unchecked for lack of DNA. Germline assignment: CDR1 MNHNS and CDR2 SASEGT. This CDR3 has 15 amino acids. This CDR3 reads CASKGTGNKSTEAFF.

This clonotype registers medium-sized by frequency. This chain joins TRBV19 and TRBJ2-3; TCRdb designates TRBD2, a call that cannot be tested without DNA. CDR3 size: 16 residues. Per the germline V gene, CDR1 is LNHDA and CDR2 is SQIVND (reference sequence). This CDR3 is CASSKGTGGARDTQYF.

CDR3 protein: CASSPPEGASYNEQFF. The genes are TRBV18 and TRBJ2-1. Germline CDR1 reads KGHSH; CDR2 reads LQKENI. The CDR3 has 16 residues.

J is TRBJ2-5 and V is TRBV5-1; no DNA is available, so the TRBD1 call from TCRdb remains unchecked. Per germline, CDR1 SGHRS and CDR2 YFSETQ. This CDR3 contains 16 residues. This CDR3 reads CASSFRAPNPQETQYF.

The chain couples TRBV5-1 to TRBJ2-7; there is no DNA to check the TCRdb D call of TRBD2. The CDR3 runs to 14 residues. The germline gives CDR1 SGHRS, CDR2 YFSETQ. The CDR3 loop reads CASSLSGGANEQYF.

The V gene is TRBV5-1, the J gene TRBJ1-6; TCRdb designates TRBD1, a call that cannot be tested without DNA. The CDR3 runs to 17 residues. CDR1 and CDR2 from the germline V gene are SGHRS and YFSETQ. CDR3: CASSGRQGALYNSPLHF.

V and J are TRBV19 and TRBJ1-1; TCRdb reports TRBD1, a call that lacks DNA to check it against. The CDR3 runs 17 residues. Germline V CDR1 and CDR2: LNHDA, SQIVND (reference sequence). This CDR3 is CASSIDLGGRWNTEAFF. Combining the CDR3 with reference TRBV19 and TRBJ1-1 gives the whole variable domain DGGITQSPKYLFRKEGQNVTLSCEQNLNHDAMYWYRQDPGQGLRLIYYSQIVNDFQKGDIAEGYSVSREKKESFPLTVTSAQKNPTAFYLCASSIDLGGRWNTEAFFGQGTRLTVV.

This chain joins TRBV24-1 and TRBJ2-5; as DNA is missing, the TRBD1 call by TCRdb cannot be tested. Per germline, CDR1 KGHDR and CDR2 SFDVKD. The CDR3 has 14 residues. CDR3 amino acids: CATSSTGPQETQYF.

By frequency, this clonotype is medium-sized. V and J are TRBV12-3 or TRBV12-4 and TRBJ2-3; TCRdb designates TRBD1, a call that cannot be tested without DNA. The CDR3 is made up of 14 amino acids. The CDR3: CASSSSGGADTQYF.

The V gene is TRBV4-3, the J gene TRBJ2-2; without DNA, the TCRdb call of TRBD1 cannot be checked. The germline gives CDR1 LGHNA, CDR2 YSLEER. The CDR3 is made up of 18 amino acids. The CDR3 region is CASSQDYSGAPWTGELFF.

Considering frequency, this clonotype is medium-sized. The genes are TRBV12-3 or TRBV12-4 and TRBJ2-3; TCRdb designates TRBD2, a call that cannot be tested without DNA. The CDR3 totals 15 residues. CDR3 sequence reads: CASSPLAGGPYTQYF.

This clonotype registers medium-sized by frequency. The rearrangement joins TRBV6-2 or TRBV6-3 to TRBJ2-5; TCRdb lists TRBD1, though no DNA is available to test this call. Germline-derived CDR1 and CDR2 are MNHEY and SVGEGT. CDR3 size: 13 residues. The CDR3 region is CASSLNWGETQYF.

This clonotype is called medium-sized based on its frequency. The chain has TRBV6-1 and TRBJ2-6. The CDR3 length is 16 residues. The germline V gene encodes CDR1 MNHNS and CDR2 SASEGT. The CDR3 loop is CASSEGSASGANVLTF.

This chain joins TRBV19 and TRBJ2-7; the TCRdb call, TRBD1, lacks DNA for checking. This CDR3 region has 14 residues. Germline V gene data show CDR1 as LNHDA and CDR2 as SQIVND (reference sequence). CDR3 sequence reads: CASRGGAATYEQYF. Full variable domain (outside the CDR3, taken from reference TRBV19 and TRBJ2-7): DGGITQSPKYLFRKEGQNVTLSCEQNLNHDAMYWYRQDPGQGLRLIYYSQIVNDFQKGDIAEGYSVSREKKESFPLTVTSAQKNPTAFYLCASRGGAATYEQYFGPGTRLTVT.

The CDR3 region is CASSLGGLAGITDTQYF. J is TRBJ2-3 and V is TRBV12-3 or TRBV12-4; TCRdb's assignment of TRBD2 cannot be checked, as there is no DNA. CDR3 length equals 17 residues.

This clonotype is medium-sized by frequency. This rearrangement joins TRBV5-5 to TRBJ2-5; TCRdb outputs TRBD1, but without DNA this stays unchecked. Germline loops: CDR1 SGHKS, CDR2 YYEKEE (reference sequence). The CDR3 is 13 amino acids. CDR3 region: CASRRTGGPTQYF.

Frequency places this clonotype as medium-sized. The chain employs TRBV19 and TRBJ2-5; TCRdb returns TRBD1, unconfirmable since there is no DNA. CDR1 is LNHDA, CDR2 SQIVND, per germline (reference sequence). The CDR3 loop spans 13 amino acids. CDR3 protein: CASSMAGAETQYF.

The chain couples TRBV5-6 to TRBJ1-1. Germline-derived CDR1 and CDR2 are SGHDT and YYEEEE. The length of the CDR3 is 13 residues. The CDR3 sequence is CASSLTQNTEAFF.

This clonotype shows up as medium-sized (0.01 to 0.1%) by frequency. The V call is TRBV15, the J call TRBJ2-2; TCRdb returns TRBD1, unconfirmable since there is no DNA. Per germline, CDR1 LNHNV and CDR2 YYDKDF (reference sequence). The CDR3 is made up of 16 amino acids. The CDR3 reads CATSGTPGQITGELFF.